This is a list of T cell receptor beta chains from one sample in a study of Ad26.COV2.S vaccination and SARS-CoV-2 variants. Measured with immunoSEQ multiplex PCR; TCRdb has only the in-frame clones, and not every one. Among about 350,000 clones listed, approximately 81% were seen once. Material: peripheral blood, obtained in a trial of Ad26.COV2.S vaccine versus placebo. The source is a person aged 18-65 years who received the Ad26.COV2.S COVID-19 vaccine or a placebo. Both conserved end residues are part of each CDR3. Each record gives: CDR3 protein, CDR3 DNA, V gene, clone size, D gene, J gene. A D gene is named only where the DNA matches it firmly. The size entry is marked missing in some rows and otherwise reads once, few, many or a size class.

CASSLELAGGGYEQFF | TGCGCCAGCAGCTTGGAGCTAGCGGGAGGTGGTTATGAGCAGTTCTTC | TRBV5-1 | NA | TRBD2 | TRBJ2-1
CASSPMTGSYEQYF | TGTGCCAGCAGCCCAATGACAGGGTCCTACGAGCAGTACTTC | TRBV7-9 | NA | TRBD1 | TRBJ2-7
CASSSNYSPLHF | TGTGCCAGCAGCTCGAACTATTCACCCCTCCACTTT | TRBV28 | NA | NA | TRBJ1-6
CAISGVSTEAFF | TGTGCCATCAGTGGAGTCAGCACTGAAGCTTTCTTT | TRBV10-3 | few | NA | TRBJ1-1
CASSPLNSVNTGELFF | TGTGCCAGCTCACCACTGAATAGTGTGAACACCGGGGAGCTGTTTTTT | TRBV18 | NA | NA | TRBJ2-2
CALQFGRTEAFF | TGTGCCCTACAATTTGGCAGGACTGAAGCTTTCTTT | TRBV30 | NA | NA | TRBJ1-1
CASSYPTSGRPEQYF | TGTGCCAGCAGTTACCCTACTAGCGGGAGGCCCGAGCAGTACTTC | TRBV6-2/TRBV6-3 | NA | TRBD2 | TRBJ2-7
CASSHGSYEQYF | TGCGCCAGCTCGCACGGATCCTACGAGCAGTACTTC | TRBV5-1 | NA | NA | TRBJ2-7
CASSPTRGQKNIQYF | TGTGCCAGCAGTCCTACAAGGGGACAGAAAAACATTCAGTACTTC | TRBV6-6 | NA | TRBD1 | TRBJ2-4
CATSDLSTDTQYF | TGTGCCACCAGTGACCTGAGCACAGATACGCAGTATTTT | TRBV24-1 | NA | NA | TRBJ2-3
CASSINPSPLHF | TGTGCCAGCAGTATCAACCCTTCACCCCTCCACTTT | TRBV6-2/TRBV6-3 | NA | NA | TRBJ1-6
CATSRGNGPYEQYF | TGTGCCACCAGCAGAGGTAATGGCCCCTACGAGCAGTACTTC | TRBV15 | once | NA | TRBJ2-7
CASSFRQAPWETQYF | TGTGCCAGCAGCTTTAGACAGGCCCCTTGGGAGACCCAGTACTTC | TRBV11-2 | NA | NA | TRBJ2-5